This T cell receptor beta chain derives from a study of CD8+CD57+ T cells in acquired aplastic anemia. Study at large: Isolated CD4+ and CD8+ cells, once sorted, yielded DNA averaging roughly 3 ug.

In germline, CDR1 is MGHDK, CDR2 SYGVNS. CDR3 length: 15 residues. V was clipped by 4 bases and J by 1 base, with 14 bases between them. TCR beta VDJ and CDR3 profiles were obtained from a genomic DNA template. TCRdb redid the calling of the reads with MiXCR, one entry per CDR3 protein. Of 40,000 or so distinct CDR3 sequences listed, 75% to 85% are singletons. Of note for this clonotype: Its antigen remains unidentified.

Study outcomes and limitations: Fewer than 35 sequences, all CD8+ CDR3, were shared between patients and controls.

The clonotype originates from a human donor in good health, serving as a control. Sequenced sample: sorted CD4+, CD8+, or CD8+CD57+ T cells (not recorded which) from PBMCs. V gene TRBV25-1 combines with J gene TRBJ2-7; TRBD2 might be the D (5 bases). CDR3 coding DNA: TGTGCCAGCAGTGGAGGGCAGACCTATTCCTACGAGCAGTACTTC. Protein sequence: CASSGGQTYSYEQYF.